Detailed here is one T cell receptor beta chain. The V and J ends lost 4 bases and 4 bases, in that order; junction bases with no gene match: 1. Germline CDR1 is SGDLS and CDR2 is YYNGEE. The CDR3 consists of 12 residues. This table comes from immunoSEQ multiplex PCR, and its TCRdb copy is limited to in-frame clones, with some not included. The sample includes roughly 20,000 clones, 80% of them seen just once. The data were taken from a study of blood T cell repertoires in COVID-19. Overall study: Samples taken during acute and convalescent COVID-19 were collected in the United States, Italy and Spain.

The TCR comes from a man in his 60s with active COVID-19. The sample was peripheral blood. The genes are TRBV9 and TRBJ2-7; 8 bases align to TRBD2. As DNA, the CDR3 is TGTGCCAGCAGCCGCGGGGGGTACGAGCAGTACTTC. As protein: CASSRGGYEQYF. Full variable domain (outside the CDR3, taken from reference TRBV9 and TRBJ2-7): DSGVTQTPKHLITATGQRVTLRCSPRSGDLSVYWYQQSLDQGLQFLIQYYNGEERAKGNILERFSAQQFPDLHSELNLSSLELGDSALYFCASSRGGYEQYFGPGTRLTVT.